This T cell receptor beta chain is from a study of cytomegalovirus exposure and HLA in healthy donors. About this clone: As yet, its antigen is unknown.

PCR employed 60 Vbeta and 13 Jbeta primers. TCRdb's copy holds only in-frame clones and misses some; the assay was immunoSEQ multiplex PCR. In the table there are about 110,000 clones, around 80% of which are singletons. The CDR3 length is 14 residues. Per germline, CDR1 MNHEY and CDR2 SMNVEV (reference sequence). The V gene end was trimmed by 1 base and the J gene end by 9 bases; junction bases not matched to a gene: 3. General study findings and limits: A prior analysis recorded that most TCR beta V segments were productive about 87% or about 30% of the time. Later on, a genetic analysis was performed. It linked a missense variant in DCLRE1C with V- and J-gene trimming of TCR beta.

Specimen: PBMCs. V is TRBV27 and J is TRBJ1-6, with 7 bases identical to TRBD1. The clonotype was recovered from a man between 25 and 39 years old in good health and CMV-seropositive. CDR3 region: CASSLYRGGSPLHF. The CDR3 bases are TGTGCCAGCAGTTTATACAGGGGAGGTTCACCCCTCCACTTT.